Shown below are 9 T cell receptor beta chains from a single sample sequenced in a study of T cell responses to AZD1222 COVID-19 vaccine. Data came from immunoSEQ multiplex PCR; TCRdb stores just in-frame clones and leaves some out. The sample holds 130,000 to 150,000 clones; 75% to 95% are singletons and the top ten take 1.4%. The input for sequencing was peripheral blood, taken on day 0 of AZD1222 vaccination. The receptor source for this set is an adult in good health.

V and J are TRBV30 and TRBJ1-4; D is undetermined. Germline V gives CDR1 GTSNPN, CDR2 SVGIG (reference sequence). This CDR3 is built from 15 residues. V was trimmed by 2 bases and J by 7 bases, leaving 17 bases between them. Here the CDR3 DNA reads TGTGCCTGGAGTCCCGGCGGGGTCAGTAGTGAAAAACTGTTTTTT. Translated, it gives CAWSPGGVSSEKLFF.

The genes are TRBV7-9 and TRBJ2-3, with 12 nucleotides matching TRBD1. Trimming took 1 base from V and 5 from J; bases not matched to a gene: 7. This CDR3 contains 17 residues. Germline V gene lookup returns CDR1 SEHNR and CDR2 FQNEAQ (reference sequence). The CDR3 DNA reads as TGTGCCAGCAGCTTAGAACGGGACAGGGGGCAAGAAGATACGCAGTATTTT. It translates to CASSLERDRGQEDTQYF.

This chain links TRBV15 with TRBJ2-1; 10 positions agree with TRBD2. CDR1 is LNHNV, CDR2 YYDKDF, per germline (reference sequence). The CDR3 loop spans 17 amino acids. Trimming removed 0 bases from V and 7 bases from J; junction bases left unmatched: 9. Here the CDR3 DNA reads TGTGCCACCAGCAGAGATAGGCTAGCGGGGGCGGTTAATGAGCAGTTCTTC. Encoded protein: CATSRDRLAGAVNEQFF.

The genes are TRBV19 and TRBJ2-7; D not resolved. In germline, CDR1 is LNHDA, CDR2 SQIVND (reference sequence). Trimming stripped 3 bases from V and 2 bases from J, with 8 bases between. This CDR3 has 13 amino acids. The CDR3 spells CASSISRAYEQYF. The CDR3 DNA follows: TGTGCCAGTAGTATCTCTCGAGCCTACGAGCAGTACTTC.

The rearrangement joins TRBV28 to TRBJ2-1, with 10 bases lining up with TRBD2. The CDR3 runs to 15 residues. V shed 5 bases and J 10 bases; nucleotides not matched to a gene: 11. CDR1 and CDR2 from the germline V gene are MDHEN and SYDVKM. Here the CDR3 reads CASSPLAGVRSEQFF. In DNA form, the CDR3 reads TGTGCCAGCAGTCCCCTAGCGGGAGTACGCAGCGAGCAGTTCTTC.

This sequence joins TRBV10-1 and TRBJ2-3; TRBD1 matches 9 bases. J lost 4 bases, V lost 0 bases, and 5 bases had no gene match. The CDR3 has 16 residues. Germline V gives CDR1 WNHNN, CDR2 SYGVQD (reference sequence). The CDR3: CASSESTGQGSDTQYF. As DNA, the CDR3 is TGCGCCAGCAGTGAGTCTACGGGACAGGGATCAGATACGCAGTATTTT.

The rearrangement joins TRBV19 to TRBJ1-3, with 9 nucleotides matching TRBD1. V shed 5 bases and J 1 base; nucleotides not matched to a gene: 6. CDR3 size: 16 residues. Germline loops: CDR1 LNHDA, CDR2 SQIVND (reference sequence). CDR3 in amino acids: CASSSIQGASGNTIYF. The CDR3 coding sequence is TGTGCCAGTAGTTCCATACAGGGGGCTTCTGGAAACACCATATATTTT.

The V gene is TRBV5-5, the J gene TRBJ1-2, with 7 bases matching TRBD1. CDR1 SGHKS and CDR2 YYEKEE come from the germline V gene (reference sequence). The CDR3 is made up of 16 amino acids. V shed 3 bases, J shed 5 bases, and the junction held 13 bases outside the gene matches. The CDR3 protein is CASSSATGYSWYGYTF. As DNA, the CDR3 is TGTGCCAGCAGCTCGGCGACAGGGTACTCCTGGTATGGCTACACCTTC. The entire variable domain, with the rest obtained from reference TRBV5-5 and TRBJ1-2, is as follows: DAGVTQSPTHLIKTRGQQVTLRCSPISGHKSVSWYQQVLGQGPQFIFQYYEKEERGRGNFPDRFSARQFPNYSSELNVNALLLGDSALYLCASSSATGYSWYGYTFGSGTRLTVV.

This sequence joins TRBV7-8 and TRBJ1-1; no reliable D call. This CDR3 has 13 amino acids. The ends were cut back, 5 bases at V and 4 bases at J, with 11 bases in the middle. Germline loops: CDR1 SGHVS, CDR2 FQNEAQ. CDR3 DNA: TGTGCCAGCAGCCAGATCGGGATCACTGAAGCTTTCTTT. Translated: CASSQIGITEAFF.